Following are 15 T cell receptor beta chains from one sample sequenced in a study of control samples from healthy donors and cancer patients. The repertoire was sequenced with immunoSEQ multiplex PCR; TCRdb's copy has only in-frame clones and lacks some. Among approximately 140,000 clones, over 85% were seen once, and the ten largest hold 6.5% to 9.5%. The specimen was PBMCs. All receptors come from a man in his forties or fifties with head and neck cancer.

In this sample, this clone turned up once. V is TRBV27 and J is TRBJ1-4; possibly TRBD1 for D (5 bases). Per germline, CDR1 MNHEY and CDR2 SMNVEV (reference sequence). V lost 6 bases to trimming and J lost 0 bases, with 14 bases between them. The CDR3 length is 16 residues. In DNA, the CDR3 is TGTGCCAGCAGACCTCTGGGGCAGCCAACTAATGAAAAACTGTTTTTT. It yields the protein CASRPLGQPTNEKLFF. Together with reference TRBV27 and TRBJ1-4, the CDR3 gives the full variable domain: EAQVTQNPRYLITVTGKKLTVTCSQNMNHEYMSWYRQDPGLGLRQIYYSMNVEVTDKGDVPEGYKVSRKEKRNFPLILESPSPNQTSLYFCASRPLGQPTNEKLFFGSGTQLSVL.

The genes are TRBV20-1 and TRBJ2-1, with D maybe TRBD1 (7 bases). The CDR3 has 19 amino acids. Germline CDR1 reads DFQATT; CDR2 reads SNEGSKA (reference sequence). V gave up 3 bases and J gave up 8 bases, with 32 bases separating them. In DNA form, the CDR3 reads TGCAGTGCTAGTCGTTACCCAGGGGGGACGTCTCCGGGAAAGGATGAGCAGTTCTTC. Its protein product is CSASRYPGGTSPGKDEQFF.

This clone was recorded only once. The chain combines TRBV7-9 with TRBJ2-7; D not resolved. V lost 5 bases and J 5 bases, leaving 16 bases between the germline ends. There are 14 residues in the CDR3. Germline-derived CDR1 and CDR2 are SEHNR and FQNEAQ (reference sequence). CDR3: CASSIQTTGNEQYF. The CDR3 DNA is TGTGCCAGCAGCATACAGACAACCGGTAACGAGCAGTACTTC.

The chain carries TRBV27 and TRBJ1-6; D possibly corresponds to TRBD1 (5 bases). CDR1 is MNHEY, CDR2 SMNVEV, per germline (reference sequence). V was trimmed by 8 bases and J by 4 bases, leaving 15 bases between them. The CDR3 loop spans 15 amino acids. CDR3 nucleotides: TGTGCCAGCGGTTCGGGGGTCGGGTATAATTCACCCCTCCACTTT. It codes for CASGSGVGYNSPLHF.

The chain combines TRBV7-9 with TRBJ1-2; D is unclear. CDR3 length: 12 residues. Germline V gene lookup returns CDR1 SEHNR and CDR2 FQNEAQ (reference sequence). V shed 5 bases and J shed 6 bases, with 10 bases lying between them. The CDR3 DNA reads TGTGCCAGCAGCCGTACGGGGAATGGCTACACCTTC. It translates to CASSRTGNGYTF.

This CDR3 is CASSYDRGYGYTF. As DNA, the CDR3 is TGCGCCAGCAGCTATGACAGGGGCTATGGCTACACCTTC. The chain carries TRBV5-1 and TRBJ1-2; 8 positions agree with TRBD1. Germline trimming cut 3 bases from V and 4 bases from J; bases unmatched to any gene: 2. Germline CDR1 is SGHRS and CDR2 is YFSETQ. There are 13 residues in the CDR3.

V gene TRBV7-9 combines with J gene TRBJ2-1; a weak D match, TRBD1 (6 bases). CDR3 length: 15 residues. The germline CDR1 and CDR2 sequences are SEHNR and FQNEAQ (reference sequence). V was trimmed by 1 base and J by 6 bases, leaving 13 bases between them. DNA for the CDR3: TGTGCCAGCAGCTTAGGGGGACATAAGAGCAATGAGCAGTTCTTC. Encoded protein: CASSLGGHKSNEQFF. The full variable domain, its missing parts supplied by reference TRBV7-9 and TRBJ2-1, is DTGVSQNPRHKITKRGQNVTFRCDPISEHNRLYWYRQTLGQGPEFLTYFQNEAQLEKSRLLSDRFSAERPKGSFSTLEIQRTEQGDSAMYLCASSLGGHKSNEQFFGPGTRLTVL.

V and J are TRBV3-1 (or the pseudogene TRBV3-2) and TRBJ1-2, with D unresolved. V gave up 3 bases and J gave up 6 bases, with 8 bases separating them. Germline V lookup: CDR1 LGHDT, CDR2 YNNKEL (reference sequence). This CDR3 is built from 12 residues. CDR3: CASSQRENGYTF. CDR3 coding DNA: TGTGCCAGCAGCCAGAGGGAGAATGGCTACACCTTC.

The chain carries TRBV5-4 and TRBJ2-7, with D perhaps TRBD1 (5 bases). The CDR3 runs 12 residues. Germline V lookup: CDR1 SGHNT, CDR2 YYREEE (reference sequence). V was clipped by 4 bases and J by 3 bases, with 8 bases between them. CDR3 sequence: CASSKQGYEQYF. CDR3 sequence (DNA): TGTGCCAGCAGCAAGCAGGGCTACGAGCAGTACTTC.

The chain links TRBV11-2 to TRBJ2-2; possible D gene TRBD1, 7 bases. V gave up 5 bases and J gave up 7 bases, with 20 bases separating them. The CDR3 consists of 16 residues. Germline V gene lookup returns CDR1 SGHAT and CDR2 FQNNGV. CDR3 nucleotide sequence: TGTGCCAGCAGCCCAAGGGGGCCGGGGGCGGTCGGGGAGCTGTTTTTT. Its protein is CASSPRGPGAVGELFF. Full variable domain (rest looked up from reference TRBV11-2 and TRBJ2-2): EAGVAQSPRYKIIEKRQSVAFWCNPISGHATLYWYQQILGQGPKLLIQFQNNGVVDDSQLPKDRFSAERLKGVDSTLKIQPAKLEDSAVYLCASSPRGPGAVGELFFGEGSRLTVL.

The V call is TRBV5-1, the J call TRBJ2-3; D not certain. This CDR3 has 11 residues. Germline V gene lookup returns CDR1 SGHRS and CDR2 YFSETQ. Trimming removed 2 bases at V and 4 bases at J, with 2 bases between. The CDR3 is CASSFADTQYF. In nucleotides, the CDR3 is TGCGCCAGCAGCTTCGCAGATACGCAGTATTTT.

In its sample, this clone was seen many times. The chain links TRBV28 to TRBJ1-2; no definite D call. The CDR3 totals 11 residues. Germline V lookup: CDR1 MDHEN, CDR2 SYDVKM. The ends were cut back, 4 bases at V and 4 bases at J, with 4 bases in the middle. The CDR3 sequence: CASSSSYGYTF. The CDR3 DNA reads as TGTGCCAGCAGTTCCAGCTATGGCTACACCTTC.

V gene TRBV24-1 combines with J gene TRBJ2-3, with D maybe TRBD1 (6 bases). The CDR3 contains 18 residues. Per the germline V gene, CDR1 is KGHDR and CDR2 is SFDVKD. V dropped 1 base and J dropped 2 bases, with 18 bases sitting between them. CDR3 region: CATSDFRGLGPHTDTQYF. The CDR3, as DNA: TGTGCCACCAGTGATTTCAGGGGCCTAGGCCCCCACACAGATACGCAGTATTTT.

This clone has only one observation. The CDR3 loop reads CASSRSSGHNEQFF. The CDR3 nucleotides read TGTGCCAGTAGTCGGTCTAGCGGGCACAATGAGCAGTTCTTC. This chain connects TRBV19 to TRBJ2-1; 8 nucleotides match TRBD2. CDR3 length: 14 amino acids. Germline assignment: CDR1 LNHDA and CDR2 SQIVND (reference sequence). J gave up 5 bases and V 5 bases, and 5 bases lay outside the gene matches.

V gene TRBV5-4 combines with J gene TRBJ2-5; D unresolved. V was shortened by 0 bases and J by 1 base, with 13 bases between the two germline ends. The CDR3 loop spans 16 amino acids. Germline CDR1 reads SGHNT; CDR2 reads YYREEE (reference sequence). This chain's CDR3 is CASSLGLSALQETQYF. The CDR3 DNA is TGTGCCAGCAGCTTGGGACTCTCTGCGCTCCAAGAGACCCAGTACTTC.